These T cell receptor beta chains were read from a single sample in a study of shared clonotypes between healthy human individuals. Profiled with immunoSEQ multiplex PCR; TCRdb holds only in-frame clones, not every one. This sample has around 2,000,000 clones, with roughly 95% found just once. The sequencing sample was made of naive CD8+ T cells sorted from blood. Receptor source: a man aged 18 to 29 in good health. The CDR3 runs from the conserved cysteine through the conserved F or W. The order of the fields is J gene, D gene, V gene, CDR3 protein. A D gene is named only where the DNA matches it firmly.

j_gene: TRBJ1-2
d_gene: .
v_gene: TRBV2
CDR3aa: CASSETRVTYNYGYTF

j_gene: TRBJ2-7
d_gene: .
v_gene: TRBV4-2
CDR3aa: CASSQGAGAYEQYF

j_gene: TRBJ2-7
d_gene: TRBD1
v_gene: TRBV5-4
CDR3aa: CASSLDRGHEQYF

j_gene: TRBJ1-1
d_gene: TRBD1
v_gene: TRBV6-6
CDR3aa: CASRAGTGGMTEAFF

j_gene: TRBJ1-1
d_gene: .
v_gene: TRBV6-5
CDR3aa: CASTYLGTGEAFF

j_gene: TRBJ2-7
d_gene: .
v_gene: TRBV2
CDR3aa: CASSEGQTYEQYF

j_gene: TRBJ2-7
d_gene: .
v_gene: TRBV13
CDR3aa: CASSLNPGLLAF

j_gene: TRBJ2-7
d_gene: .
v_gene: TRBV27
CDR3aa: CASSPQGPSSYEQYF

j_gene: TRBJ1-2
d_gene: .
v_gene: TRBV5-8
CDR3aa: CAILTSLLQGGYTF

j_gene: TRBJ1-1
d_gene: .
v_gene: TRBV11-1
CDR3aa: CASSLFGAGEAFF

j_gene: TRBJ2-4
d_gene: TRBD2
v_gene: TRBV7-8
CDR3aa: CASSLSVGGLDMHIQYF

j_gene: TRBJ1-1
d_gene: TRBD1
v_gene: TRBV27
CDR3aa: CASSLSGTGDTEAFF

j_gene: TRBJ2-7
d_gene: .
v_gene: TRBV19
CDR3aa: CASSIAASSYEQYF

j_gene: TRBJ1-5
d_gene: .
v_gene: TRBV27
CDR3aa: CASSLRGINQPQHF

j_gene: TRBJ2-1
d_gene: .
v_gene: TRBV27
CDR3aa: CASSLSAGSSYNEQFF

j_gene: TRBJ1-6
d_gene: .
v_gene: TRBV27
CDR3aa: CASSSGGPPLHF

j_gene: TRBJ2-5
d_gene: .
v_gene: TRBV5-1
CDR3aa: CASSLDSLQETQYF

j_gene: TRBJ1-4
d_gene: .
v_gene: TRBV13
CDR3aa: CASSPRQDNEKLFF

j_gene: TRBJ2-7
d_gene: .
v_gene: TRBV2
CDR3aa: CANRQTLSYEQYF

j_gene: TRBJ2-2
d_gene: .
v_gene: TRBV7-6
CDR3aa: CASSSYTGELFF

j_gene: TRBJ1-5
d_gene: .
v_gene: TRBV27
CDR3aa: CASSSLSSSNQPQHF

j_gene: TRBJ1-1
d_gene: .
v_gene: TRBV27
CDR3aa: CASSLTPHGNTEAFF